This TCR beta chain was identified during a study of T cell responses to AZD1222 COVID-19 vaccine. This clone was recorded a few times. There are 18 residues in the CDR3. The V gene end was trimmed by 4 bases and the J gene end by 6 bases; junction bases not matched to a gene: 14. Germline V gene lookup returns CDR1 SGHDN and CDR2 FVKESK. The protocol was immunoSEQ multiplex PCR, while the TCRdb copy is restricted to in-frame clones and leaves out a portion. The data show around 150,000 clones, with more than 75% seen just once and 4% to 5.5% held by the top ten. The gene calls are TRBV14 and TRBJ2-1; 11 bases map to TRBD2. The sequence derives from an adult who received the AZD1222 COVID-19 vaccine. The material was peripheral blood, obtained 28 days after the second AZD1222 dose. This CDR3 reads CASSLLTSLAGGSNEQFF. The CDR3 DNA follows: TGTGCCAGCAGCCTCCTAACCTCTCTAGCGGGGGGTTCCAATGAGCAGTTCTTC.